A selection of T cell receptor beta chains follows, all from one sample in a study of regulatory T cells in long-lasting Graves disease. MiXCR, applied by TCRdb to the multiplex PCR reads, yields one record per CDR3 protein. The data show roughly 400,000 distinct CDR3 sequences, under 25% seen once. Specimen: peripheral blood mononuclear cells (PBMCs), collected when the disease was refractory, from a patient treated with antithyroid drugs. The source is a female donor with Graves disease. The CDR3 runs from the conserved cysteine through the conserved F or W. D genes are given only for firm matches. Only some rows state a clone size, as once, few, many or a class for expanded clones.

clone_size: many; j_call: TRBJ2-7; cdr3_length: 16; v_call: TRBV28; d_call: TRBD2; cdr3_nt: TGTGCCAGCAGTTCCCCCGGGACTAGAGGGTCTCTCGAGCAGTACTTC; cdr3_aa: CASSSPGTRGSLEQYF
clone_size: .; j_call: TRBJ2-7; cdr3_length: 15; v_call: TRBV5-1; d_call: .; cdr3_nt: TGCGCCAGCAGCTTCGCGGTCGGAGAGCCCTACGAGCAGTACTTC; cdr3_aa: CASSFAVGEPYEQYF
clone_size: .; j_call: TRBJ2-7; cdr3_length: 15; v_call: TRBV6-4; d_call: .; cdr3_nt: TGTGCCAGCAGTGGTTACAGCTGGGGTCTGGACGAGCAGTACTTC; cdr3_aa: CASSGYSWGLDEQYF
clone_size: .; j_call: TRBJ1-5; cdr3_length: 13; v_call: TRBV30; d_call: .; cdr3_nt: TGTGCCTGGAGTACGGGGAACAATCAGCCCCAGCATTTT; cdr3_aa: CAWSTGNNQPQHF
clone_size: .; j_call: TRBJ1-4; cdr3_length: 14; v_call: TRBV9; d_call: .; cdr3_nt: TGTGCCAGCAGCGTAGGAGGGGCTAATGAAAAACTGTTTTTT; cdr3_aa: CASSVGGANEKLFF
clone_size: many; j_call: TRBJ2-7; cdr3_length: 15; v_call: TRBV30; d_call: TRBD1; cdr3_nt: TGTGCCTGGAGTCGGCGGGACAGGGGCACCTACGAGCAGTACTTC; cdr3_aa: CAWSRRDRGTYEQYF
clone_size: many; j_call: TRBJ1-6; cdr3_length: 16; v_call: TRBV6-1; d_call: .; cdr3_nt: TGTGCCAGTGACATGGAGTTCGAGGAGGACAATTCACCCCTCCACTTT; cdr3_aa: CASDMEFEEDNSPLHF
clone_size: many; j_call: TRBJ2-7; cdr3_length: 14; v_call: TRBV3-1; d_call: .; cdr3_nt: TGTGCCAGCAGCCAAGTCGGAGGGAACTACGAGCAGTACTTC; cdr3_aa: CASSQVGGNYEQYF
clone_size: few; j_call: TRBJ1-6; cdr3_length: 16; v_call: TRBV10-3; d_call: TRBD1; cdr3_nt: TGTGCCATCAGTGAGAAGGACAGGGCTCTTGATTCACCCCTCCACTTT; cdr3_aa: CAISEKDRALDSPLHF
clone_size: many; j_call: TRBJ1-4; cdr3_length: 14; v_call: TRBV7-2; d_call: TRBD1; cdr3_nt: TGTGCCAGCAGCTCGAGACAGGGGAGGGAAAAACTGTTTTTT; cdr3_aa: CASSSRQGREKLFF
clone_size: once; j_call: TRBJ1-2; cdr3_length: 15; v_call: TRBV19; d_call: TRBD1; cdr3_nt: TGTGCCAGTAGTGTGAGACAGGGCTCTGACTATGGCTACACCTTC; cdr3_aa: CASSVRQGSDYGYTF
clone_size: .; j_call: TRBJ2-7; cdr3_length: 15; v_call: TRBV7-9; d_call: .; cdr3_nt: TGTGCCAGCAGCCAAGTGTTAACAGGGTTGGCCGAGCAGTACTTC; cdr3_aa: CASSQVLTGLAEQYF
clone_size: .; j_call: TRBJ1-1; cdr3_length: 15; v_call: TRBV3-1; d_call: TRBD1; cdr3_nt: TGTGCCAGCAGACCGGGACAGGGGCCGAACACTGAAGCTTTCTTT; cdr3_aa: CASRPGQGPNTEAFF
clone_size: few; j_call: TRBJ2-4; cdr3_length: 17; v_call: TRBV4-1; d_call: .; cdr3_nt: TGCGCCAGCAGCCAAGAGGTACAGACTGGAACCAAAAACATTCAGTACTTC; cdr3_aa: CASSQEVQTGTKNIQYF
clone_size: many; j_call: TRBJ2-4; cdr3_length: 13; v_call: TRBV2; d_call: .; cdr3_nt: TGTGCCAGCGTTACAACCTTACAAAACATTCAGTACTTC; cdr3_aa: CASVTTLQNIQYF
clone_size: few; j_call: TRBJ2-3; cdr3_length: 14; v_call: TRBV27; d_call: .; cdr3_nt: TGTGCCAGCAGTTGGCCGGGAGTGCTAGATACGCAGTATTTT; cdr3_aa: CASSWPGVLDTQYF